This passage covers 26 T cell receptor beta chains from one sample sequenced in a study of blood T cells in healthy people across ages. It was with a sample-barcoded 5' primer and a J-beta primer mix that a second PCR of about 7 to 12 cycles was run. TCRdb independently ran MiXCR on the 5' RACE reads; one entry per CDR3 protein. The sample comprises 1.5 million to 2 million distinct CDR3 sequences, 49% of which are singletons, and over 2% rests with the top ten. Sequenced: blood. The source is a middle-aged woman in good health.

This clonotype was detected once. The genes are TRBV7-2 and TRBJ1-2; the D gene is possibly TRBD1 (5 bases). CDR3 size: 16 residues. V was clipped by 5 bases and J by 0 bases, with 16 bases between them. Germline V gene sequence: CDR1 SGHTA, CDR2 FQGNSA. CDR3 sequence: CASSQDGGGANYGYTF. For the CDR3, the DNA is TGTGCCAGCAGCCAAGACGGGGGAGGTGCTAACTATGGCTACACCTTC.

This clonotype was seen a handful of times. V and J are TRBV3-1 and TRBJ2-1; 9 nucleotides match TRBD2. The ends lost 4 bases at V and 7 bases at J; junction bases unmatched: 8. This CDR3 comprises 15 residues. The germline V gene has CDR1 LGHDT and CDR2 YNNKEL (reference sequence). In DNA form, the CDR3 reads TGTGCCAGCAGCCGGGCGGGGGGGACTTGGAATGAGCAGTTCTTC. It encodes CASSRAGGTWNEQFF.

The V gene is TRBV7-9, the J gene TRBJ1-2; D remains unclear. CDR3 length equals 13 residues. The V gene lost 6 bases and the J gene lost 4 bases, with 12 bases spanning the gap. Germline V lookup: CDR1 SEHNR, CDR2 FQNEAQ (reference sequence). This CDR3 reads CASSQTSTYGYTF. The CDR3 nucleotides read TGTGCCAGCAGTCAAACGAGCACCTATGGCTACACCTTC.

This clonotype has only a few counts. The chain links TRBV10-2 to TRBJ2-5; 7 bases map to TRBD2. The V and J ends lost 8 bases and 2 bases, in that order; junction bases with no gene match: 2. CDR1 is WSHSY and CDR2 is SAAADI in the germline V gene. The CDR3 totals 12 residues. CDR3 region: CASRREQETQYF. The CDR3 nucleotides are TGCGCCAGCCGGCGGGAGCAAGAGACCCAGTACTTC.

This clonotype was picked up one time. The chain links TRBV9 to TRBJ2-3, with D possibly being TRBD1 (5 bases). This CDR3 contains 15 residues. Germline V gene sequence: CDR1 SGDLS, CDR2 YYNGEE. Trimming took 0 bases from V and 1 from J, leaving 9 bases between them. This CDR3 is CASSVGVGGTDTQYF. CDR3 DNA sequence: TGTGCCAGCAGCGTAGGGGTAGGGGGCACAGATACGCAGTATTTT.

This sequence joins TRBV9 and TRBJ2-3; TRBD2 matches 10 bases. Per germline, CDR1 SGDLS and CDR2 YYNGEE. V dropped 4 bases and J dropped 3; count of bases not matched to a gene: 14. The CDR3 is 18 amino acids. This CDR3 is CASSRAGGGGINTDTQYF. The CDR3 DNA reads as TGTGCCAGCAGCCGAGCGGGGGGGGGAGGTATAAATACAGATACGCAGTATTTT.

The gene calls are TRBV24-1 and TRBJ2-3; 9 bases agree with TRBD1. Germline V CDR1 and CDR2: KGHDR, SFDVKD. V lost 5 bases, J lost 4 bases, and 9 bases stayed unmatched. The CDR3 is made up of 16 amino acids. DNA for the CDR3: TGTGCCACCAGTGGGAGGGACAGGGAACGGGCAGATACGCAGTATTTT. Translating it yields CATSGRDRERADTQYF.

The chain carries TRBV28 and TRBJ2-7, with TRBD1 matching over 9 bases. The V segment lost 4 bases and the J segment 1 base; nucleotides outside the gene matches: 8. Germline V gives CDR1 MDHEN, CDR2 SYDVKM. The CDR3 totals 16 residues. The chain's CDR3 is CASSSGTGWGSYEQYF. The DNA of the CDR3 is TGTGCCAGCAGTTCCGGGACAGGGTGGGGTTCCTACGAGCAGTACTTC.

The rearrangement joins TRBV2 to TRBJ1-5; D is undetermined. The CDR3 runs to 12 residues. Germline-derived CDR1 and CDR2 are SNHLY and FYNNEI. The V end lost 7 bases, the J end lost 4 bases, and 8 bases lay between the germline ends. The CDR3 loop is CASKPRNQPQHF. The CDR3 DNA follows: TGTGCCAGCAAGCCCAGAAATCAGCCCCAGCATTTT.

This clonotype came up many times. V usage is TRBV29-1 and J usage is TRBJ2-7, with D hard to call. Germline lookup yields CDR1 SQVTM and CDR2 ANQGSEA. The CDR3 runs to 11 residues. V shed 7 bases and J shed 5 bases, with 12 bases lying between them. This CDR3 is CSGQGPHEQYF. CDR3 nucleotide sequence: TGCAGCGGCCAAGGACCTCACGAGCAGTACTTC.

The V call is TRBV7-9, the J call TRBJ2-5; D may be TRBD2 (5 bases). The J call could be wrong; TRBJ2-7 is a better fit for the DNA end. Per germline, CDR1 SEHNR and CDR2 FQNEAQ (reference sequence). The CDR3 loop spans 14 amino acids. DNA for the CDR3: TGTGCCAGCAGCTTTCGGGGATCTGAGGACGAGCAGTACTTC. The encoded protein is CASSFRGSEDEQYF.

The V gene is TRBV14, the J gene TRBJ2-5; 8 bases line up with TRBD2. Looked up from germline, CDR1 is SGHDN and CDR2 is FVKESK. Trimming removed 3 bases from V and 2 bases from J; junction bases left unmatched: 5. The CDR3 is 15 residues long. CDR3 coding DNA: TGTGCCAGCAGCCAGCAAGCGGGGGTACAAGAGACCCAGTACTTC. This gives the protein CASSQQAGVQETQYF.

The genes are TRBV4-2 and TRBJ2-3; the D is unclear. V was pared by 2 bases and J by 4 bases, with 13 bases between. Germline assignment: CDR1 LGHNA and CDR2 YNFKEQ. The CDR3 has 15 residues. DNA for the CDR3: TGTGCCAGCAGCCAAAGGGTTGGTGCGCCAGATACGCAGTATTTT. Protein product: CASSQRVGAPDTQYF.

The chain carries TRBV6-5 and TRBJ2-1, with D possibly being TRBD1 (6 bases). In germline, CDR1 is MNHEY, CDR2 SVGAGI. The CDR3 is made up of 15 amino acids. Trimming left V 6 bases short and J 3 bases short, with 15 bases between. CDR3 region: CASRGDLDSYNEQFF. The CDR3 DNA reads as TGTGCCAGCAGGGGGGACCTGGACAGCTACAATGAGCAGTTCTTC.

The rearrangement joins TRBV28 to TRBJ1-5; 7 bases fit TRBD1. Per germline, CDR1 MDHEN and CDR2 SYDVKM. This CDR3 has 17 amino acids. V shed 5 bases and J 1 base; nucleotides not matched to a gene: 11. In DNA, the CDR3 is TGTGCCAGCAGTCCCCCTCATGACAGGGAGAGCAATCAGCCCCAGCATTTT. Its translation: CASSPPHDRESNQPQHF.

V usage is TRBV29-1 and J usage is TRBJ2-3; TRBD1 matches 9 bases. The V and J ends lost 7 bases and 3 bases, in that order; junction bases with no gene match: 8. This CDR3 has 14 amino acids. Germline CDR1 SQVTM, CDR2 ANQGSEA. In nucleotides, the CDR3 is TGCAGCGCCTCGGGGGGACAGGGAACAGATACGCAGTATTTT. This codes for CSASGGQGTDTQYF.

This rearrangement joins TRBV12-3 or TRBV12-4 to TRBJ1-2; D unresolved. V gave up 10 bases and J gave up 0 bases, with 12 bases separating them. The CDR3 runs 13 residues. CDR3 DNA sequence: TGTGCCACCACGGGGTTTGCTAACTATGGCTACACCTTC. Translation gives CATTGFANYGYTF.

This chain links TRBV12-3 or TRBV12-4 with TRBJ1-4; 7 bases are a match to TRBD1. V lost 6 bases, J lost 7 bases, and 8 bases stayed unmatched. The CDR3 is made up of 14 amino acids. The CDR3 DNA is TGTGCCAGCAGGCTCGAGGGGGCAGGTGAAAAACTGTTTTTT. This translates into CASRLEGAGEKLFF.

This clonotype was detected only a few times. This chain joins TRBV6-2 or TRBV6-3 and TRBJ2-3, with 12 bases fitting TRBD2. V was clipped by 6 bases and J by 4 bases; unmatched bases: 5. The CDR3 length is 15 residues. The V gene's germline CDR1 is MNHEY and CDR2 SVGEGT. The CDR3 region has the DNA TGTGCCAGCAGGACTAGCGGGGGTATCGCAGATACGCAGTATTTT. Encoded protein: CASRTSGGIADTQYF.

The table lists this clonotype with a few counts. J is TRBJ2-5 and V is TRBV3-1, with 7 bases identical to TRBD2. Unmatched junction bases numbered 11, after V lost 4 bases and J lost 3 bases. This CDR3 spans 16 amino acids. Germline CDR1 reads LGHDT; CDR2 reads YNNKEL (reference sequence). The CDR3 protein is CASSRSGTGLEETQYF. The CDR3 nucleotides are TGTGCCAGCAGCCGATCAGGAACAGGACTAGAAGAGACCCAGTACTTC.

This clonotype was recorded a few times. The rearrangement uses TRBV6-5 and TRBJ2-5; D possibly corresponds to TRBD2 (5 bases). CDR1 MNHEY and CDR2 SVGAGI come from the germline V gene. The germline V and J ends were trimmed by 2 bases and 5 bases, with 12 bases remaining between them. The CDR3 length is 14 residues. The CDR3 spells CASSYRGERETQYF. The CDR3 DNA sequence: TGTGCCAGCAGTTACCGTGGGGAGCGGGAGACCCAGTACTTC.

The chain is built from TRBV28 and TRBJ1-2, with 12 bases matching TRBD1. The CDR3 is made up of 16 amino acids. Unmatched junction bases numbered 7, after V lost 4 bases and J lost 4 bases. Germline V gene sequence: CDR1 MDHEN, CDR2 SYDVKM. CDR3 protein: CASSSSGTGGAYGYTF. The CDR3 DNA follows: TGTGCCAGCAGTTCATCCGGGACAGGGGGCGCCTATGGCTACACCTTC.

The chain combines TRBV12-3 or TRBV12-4 with TRBJ1-5; no firm D call. The CDR3 sequence is 16 residues long. V was pared by 6 bases and J by 6 bases, with 21 bases between. In DNA, the CDR3 is TGTGCCAGCAGCCAAACGGGCCCCCGGTGGGGTCAGCCCCAGCATTTT. This encodes CASSQTGPRWGQPQHF.

This clonotype was seen more than once but under ten times. This chain links TRBV10-3 with TRBJ2-7; 8 nucleotides line up with TRBD1. The germline CDR1 and CDR2 sequences are ENHRY and SYGVKD. The trim removed 5 bases at V and 2 bases at J, leaving 5 bases unmatched. The CDR3 loop spans 14 amino acids. DNA of the CDR3: TGTGCCATCAGTCGGACAGGGAAAGCCTACGAGCAGTACTTC. The encoded protein is CAISRTGKAYEQYF.

The rearrangement links TRBV4-1 to TRBJ2-1; the D gene is possibly TRBD2 (7 bases). Trimming stripped 5 bases from V and 8 bases from J, with 16 bases between. The germline CDR1 and CDR2 sequences are MGHRA and YSYEKL. This CDR3 is 14 amino acids long. In DNA form, the CDR3 reads TGCGCCAGCAGCTACAAACGGGGGGCCGATGAGCAGTTCTTC. This codes for CASSYKRGADEQFF.

The chain recombines TRBV6-2 or TRBV6-3 with TRBJ2-6, with D perhaps matching TRBD1 (6 bases). The germline V gene encodes CDR1 MNHEY and CDR2 SVGEGT. Between the trimmed V and J ends, which lost 5 bases and 0 bases, there was a span of 11 bases. The CDR3 length is 16 residues. The CDR3 loop reads CASSGLQGSGANVLTF. The CDR3 bases are TGTGCCAGCAGTGGGCTACAGGGCTCTGGGGCCAACGTCCTGACTTTC.